These 18 T cell receptor beta chains came from one sample sequenced in a study of cytomegalovirus exposure and HLA in healthy donors. In the PCR, 60 Vbeta and 13 Jbeta primers were used. Repertoires were generated with immunoSEQ multiplex PCR, while TCRdb's copy carries only in-frame clones and drops some. The sample holds roughly 190,000 clones, approximately 78% seen once. The sample was PBMCs. These receptors came from a woman under 30 in good health and CMV-seronegative.

This chain connects TRBV13 to TRBJ2-7; the match to TRBD2 covers 8 bases. V gave up 0 bases and J gave up 5 bases; unmatched junction bases: 6. Germline lookup yields CDR1 PRHDT and CDR2 FYEKMQ (reference sequence). CDR3 length: 15 residues. CDR3 amino acids: CASSLGGLGIHEQYF. In nucleotides, the CDR3 is TGTGCCAGCAGCTTAGGGGGACTAGGTATACACGAGCAGTACTTC. Full variable domain (remainder filled in from reference TRBV13 and TRBJ2-7): AAGVIQSPRHLIKEKRETATLKCYPIPRHDTVYWYQQGPGQDPQFLISFYEKMQSDKGSIPDRFSAQQFSDYHSELNMSSLELGDSALYFCASSLGGLGIHEQYFGPGTRLTVT.

The V call is TRBV14, the J call TRBJ1-1, with a possible D match to TRBD1 (5 bases). Germline CDR1 and CDR2: SGHDN and FVKESK. The V end was cut by 1 base, the J end by 1 base, with 10 bases between. The length of the CDR3 is 15 residues. The CDR3 coding sequence is TGTGCCAGCAGCCAAGTCGGCGGGGCGAACACTGAAGCTTTCTTT. This sequence encodes CASSQVGGANTEAFF. Together with reference TRBV14 and TRBJ1-1, the CDR3 gives the full variable domain: EAGVTQFPSHSVIEKGQTVTLRCDPISGHDNLYWYRRVMGKEIKFLLHFVKESKQDESGMPNNRFLAERTGGTYSTLKVQPAELEDSGVYFCASSQVGGANTEAFFGQGTRLTVV.

The CDR3 protein is CASSPTGLPVRAENTEAFF. CDR3 bases: TGTGCCAGCTCACCAACAGGGCTCCCCGTTCGGGCTGAGAACACTGAAGCTTTCTTT. V and J are TRBV18 and TRBJ1-1, with a tentative D call TRBD1 (6 bases). V gave up 2 bases and J gave up 1 base, with 23 bases separating them. From germline, CDR1 is KGHSH and CDR2 LQKENI. This CDR3 is 19 amino acids long.

This clone was recorded only once. The rearrangement links TRBV11-2 to TRBJ2-4; 11 bases line up with TRBD2. CDR1 is SGHAT and CDR2 is FQNNGV in the germline V gene. V lost 5 bases, J lost 8 bases, and 11 bases stayed unmatched. The CDR3 extends over 16 amino acids. As DNA, the CDR3 is TGTGCCAGCAGCATCTTAGCGGGGGGGTTTATGGACATTCAGTACTTC. It yields the protein CASSILAGGFMDIQYF.

The J gene is TRBJ2-7, the V gene TRBV15, with D maybe TRBD2 (5 bases). Trimming left V 5 bases short and J 2 bases short, with 13 bases between. Germline lookup yields CDR1 LNHNV and CDR2 YYDKDF (reference sequence). The CDR3 contains 14 residues. CDR3 nucleotides: TGTGCCACCAGCCGGCAGCGGAAGGCCTACGAGCAGTACTTC. Translating it yields CATSRQRKAYEQYF. The entire variable domain, with the rest obtained from reference TRBV15 and TRBJ2-7, is as follows: DAMVIQNPRYQVTQFGKPVTLSCSQTLNHNVMYWYQQKSSQAPKLLFHYYDKDFNNEADTPDNFQSRRPNTSFCFLDIRSPGLGDTAMYLCATSRQRKAYEQYFGPGTRLTVT.

The chain uses TRBV13 and TRBJ1-2; 10 bases line up with TRBD1. Germline V CDR1 and CDR2: PRHDT, FYEKMQ (reference sequence). Trimming at V came to 4 bases and at J to 4 bases, leaving 6 bases not matched to a gene. CDR3 length equals 15 residues. The CDR3 DNA is TGTGCCAGCAGCTCCTGGGACAGGGGAGGCTATGGCTACACCTTC. Its translation is CASSSWDRGGYGYTF.

The rearrangement uses TRBV7-7 and TRBJ2-7, with TRBD1 identical over 7 bases. CDR1 is SSHAT and CDR2 is FNYEAQ in the germline V gene (reference sequence). CDR3 length equals 13 residues. The J segment lost 5 bases and the V segment lost 6 bases, leaving 7 bases of the junction unmatched. Written as DNA, the CDR3 is TGTGCCAGCAGTTCAGACAGGGTTAACGAGCAGTACTTC. Its translation: CASSSDRVNEQYF.

The table lists this clone with a count of one. The chain joins TRBV7-9 to TRBJ2-7; D gene ambiguous. V lost 4 bases and J lost 2, with 12 bases in between. This CDR3 contains 14 residues. In germline, CDR1 is SEHNR, CDR2 FQNEAQ (reference sequence). The CDR3 is CASSYGSNPYEQYF. The CDR3, as DNA: TGTGCCAGCAGCTACGGGTCTAACCCCTACGAGCAGTACTTC.

V usage is TRBV29-1 and J usage is TRBJ1-2; TRBD1 matches at 9 bases. The germline gives CDR1 SQVTM, CDR2 ANQGSEA. The length of the CDR3 is 13 residues. Trimming cost V 2 bases and J 7 bases; bases outside gene matches: 5. The CDR3 DNA follows: TGCAGCGTTGAACGGGACAGGGCGAGTGGCTACACCTTC. Residues: CSVERDRASGYTF.

The chain uses TRBV27 and TRBJ1-1; D may be TRBD1 (6 bases). CDR3 length: 12 residues. Germline CDR1 and CDR2: MNHEY and SMNVEV (reference sequence). Trimming took off 8 bases at V and 1 base at J, with 8 bases between the two ends. The CDR3 sequence: CASLQGNTEAFF. For the CDR3, the DNA is TGTGCCAGCCTACAGGGGAACACTGAAGCTTTCTTT.

The J gene is TRBJ2-3, the V gene TRBV6-1, with TRBD2 as a possible D gene (5 bases). Germline CDR1 MNHNS, CDR2 SASEGT. CDR3 length: 15 amino acids. V was trimmed by 6 bases and J by 4 bases, leaving 17 bases between them. The CDR3 protein is CASRNSGLLSDTQYF. For the CDR3, the DNA is TGTGCCAGCAGGAACTCCGGACTCCTCTCAGATACGCAGTATTTT.

The genes are TRBV18 and TRBJ2-2; 7 nucleotides agree with TRBD1. V trimming: 3 bases; J trimming: 4 bases; junction bases outside the gene matches: 5. Germline loops: CDR1 KGHSH, CDR2 LQKENI. The CDR3 covers 15 residues. The CDR3 spells CASSPTGSATGELFF. The CDR3 DNA is TGTGCCAGCTCACCGACAGGGAGCGCCACCGGGGAGCTGTTTTTT.

The chain recombines TRBV27 with TRBJ2-7; 11 bases map to TRBD2. Germline CDR1 MNHEY, CDR2 SMNVEV (reference sequence). Unmatched junction bases numbered 2, after V lost 5 bases and J lost 2 bases. The length of the CDR3 is 14 residues. The CDR3 DNA reads TGTGCCAGCAGTGCGGGACTAGCGGCCTACGAGCAGTACTTC. Amino acids: CASSAGLAAYEQYF.

The chain has TRBV27 and TRBJ2-1, with a tentative D call TRBD2 (5 bases). This CDR3 contains 14 residues. Germline V gives CDR1 MNHEY, CDR2 SMNVEV (reference sequence). Trimming cost V 6 bases and J 3 bases, with 12 bases left between them. CDR3 bases: TGTGCCAGCAGGGTAGACTACTACTACAATGAGCAGTTCTTC. It yields the protein CASRVDYYYNEQFF.

The genes are TRBV13 and TRBJ2-1; 8 bases fit TRBD2. Unmatched junction bases numbered 6, after V lost 10 bases and J lost 4 bases. The CDR3 length is 13 residues. CDR1 and CDR2 (germline): PRHDT, FYEKMQ (reference sequence). This CDR3 reads CAIPGLAYNEQFF. The CDR3 nucleotides read TGTGCCATCCCAGGACTAGCATACAATGAGCAGTTCTTC.

This chain joins TRBV18 and TRBJ1-1, with D perhaps matching TRBD1 (6 bases). Germline V gene data show CDR1 as KGHSH and CDR2 as LQKENI. The CDR3 consists of 15 residues. V was clipped by 11 bases and J by 0 bases, with 19 bases between them. The CDR3 nucleotides are TGTGCCGGTAGCCGAGCTGACAGGATGAACACTGAAGCTTTCTTT. As protein: CAGSRADRMNTEAFF.

The chain combines TRBV10-1 with TRBJ2-2, with TRBD1 identical over 9 bases. V lost 3 bases and J lost 6; bases outside the gene matches: 8. The CDR3 is 16 residues long. CDR1 is WNHNN and CDR2 is SYGVQD in the germline V gene (reference sequence). The CDR3 loop is CASSDLGTGRAGELFF. The CDR3, as DNA: TGCGCCAGCAGTGATCTCGGGACAGGGAGGGCCGGGGAGCTGTTTTTT.

In its sample, this clone was seen once. The chain is built from TRBV6-4 and TRBJ2-5, with D hard to call. The CDR3 has 18 amino acids. Trimming took 2 bases from V and 4 from J, leaving 23 bases between them. Germline V CDR1 and CDR2: MRHNA, SNTAGT. CDR3 coding DNA: TGTGCCAGCAGTGACCGGCGGCTTACGTATAAAGGTTTAGAGACCCAGTACTTC. The encoded protein is CASSDRRLTYKGLETQYF.